Here is one T cell receptor beta chain with its context. Its cognate antigen is unknown. The source of the sample is a study of radiotherapy plus CTLA-4 blockade in lung cancer. Generated by immunoSEQ multiplex PCR, the TCRdb table keeps only in-frame clones and is missing some. The sample shows roughly 110,000 clones, 70% to 85% of them seen only once. Germline CDR1 SQVTM, CDR2 ANQGSEA. After removal of 1 base from V and 2 bases from J, the junction contained 9 bases not matched to a gene. The length of the CDR3 is 17 residues. Notes on the study in general: How blood T cell clones changed early, along with interferon-beta, reportedly forecast response best. Tumor-derived TCR clones expanded in blood after radiotherapy plus ipilimumab.

The specimen was peripheral blood, collected from a patient treated with radiotherapy plus ipilimumab. This TCR derives from a human donor with non-small cell lung cancer that progressed on radiotherapy plus ipilimumab. Some clones in this sample may be carry-over from other donors' samples. The rearrangement uses TRBV29-1 and TRBJ2-5; 11 bases line up with TRBD2. In nucleotides, the CDR3 is TGCAGCGTTGAAGGGGCCACTAGCGGGGGTTTTCAAGAGACCCAGTACTTC. Its protein is CSVEGATSGGFQETQYF.